The next 5 T cell receptor beta chains were all read from a single sample in a study of T-cell reconstitution after alpha-beta-depleted transplantation in children. Construction of the TCRbeta library involved unique molecular identifiers. One entry per CDR3 protein results from TCRdb running MiXCR on the PCR reads. The sample has around 420,000 distinct CDR3 sequences; around 15% are singletons. The sequencing here drew on PBMCs, mostly from graft donor cells, taken 360 days after TCRalphabeta/CD19-depleted stem cell transplant. Receptors originate from a boy less than two years old who had a stem cell transplant for Wiskott-Aldrich syndrome, so the T cells may come from the graft donor.

The V gene is TRBV14, the J gene TRBJ2-1; TRBD2 is a possible D gene (5 bases). The V gene lost 0 bases and the J gene lost 8 bases, with 20 bases spanning the gap. The CDR3 is 17 amino acids. CDR1 SGHDN and CDR2 FVKESK come from the germline V gene. The CDR3 DNA reads as TGTGCCAGCAGCCAAGATCAGAGCGGAAACCCTTTCCATGAGCAGTTCTTC. Translated: CASSQDQSGNPFHEQFF.

This chain connects TRBV20-1 to TRBJ1-2, with D possibly TRBD1 on 6 matching bases. CDR3 length equals 11 residues. Trimming took off 7 bases at V and 5 bases at J, with 11 bases between the two ends. Germline V lookup: CDR1 DFQATT, CDR2 SNEGSKA (reference sequence). For the CDR3, the DNA is TGCAGTGTTCAGGGGAGTTATGGCTACACCTTC. Translation gives CSVQGSYGYTF.

V gene TRBV27 combines with J gene TRBJ2-4; D is undetermined. Trimming removed 2 bases at V and 8 bases at J, with 10 bases between. CDR3 length: 13 amino acids. The germline V gene encodes CDR1 MNHEY and CDR2 SMNVEV (reference sequence). CDR3 bases: TGTGCCAGCAGTTTAACGCTTACGGACATTCAGTACTTC. Its translation is CASSLTLTDIQYF.

A few counts support this clonotype. This chain joins TRBV18 and TRBJ2-1; D gene uncertain. Germline lookup yields CDR1 KGHSH and CDR2 LQKENI. The V end was cut by 4 bases, the J end by 3 bases, with 10 bases between. The CDR3 length is 14 residues. CDR3 nucleotides: TGTGCCAGCTCACTCAGTCCGGGCTACAATGAGCAGTTCTTC. This sequence encodes CASSLSPGYNEQFF.

The chain links TRBV2 to TRBJ2-5; the D is unclear. This CDR3 is built from 11 residues. Trimming took off 5 bases at V and 6 bases at J, with 7 bases between the two ends. Per the germline V gene, CDR1 is SNHLY and CDR2 is FYNNEI. The CDR3 sequence: CASSIIKTQYF. In nucleotides, the CDR3 is TGTGCCAGCAGTATTATAAAGACCCAGTACTTC.